One T cell receptor beta chain is described in this entry. The data are from a study of blood T cell repertoires in COVID-19. The overall study: The analysed material was cDNA or gDNA that came from T cells, B-cell-depleted T cells, or PBMCs.

Original methodology: Amplified reference gene primers provided the basis for estimating nucleated cell counts. TCRdb's copy holds only in-frame clones and misses some; the assay was immunoSEQ multiplex PCR. V and J calls and clone size are as listed in that table; D and trimming were resolved from the DNA. This table holds around 300,000 clones, roughly 89% found once. V was pared by 4 bases and J by 11 bases, with 9 bases of the junction left unmatched. The germline V gene encodes CDR1 SGHTS and CDR2 YDEGEE. The CDR3 has 14 amino acids. The origin of this receptor is a woman in her forties with COVID-19, enrolled during active disease. The specimen sequenced was peripheral blood. The rearrangement links TRBV5-8 to TRBJ1-4, with TRBD1 identical over 9 bases. CDR3 DNA: TGTGCCAGCAGCCGGGACAGGGCGGAGGAGAAACTGTTTTTT. It encodes CASSRDRAEEKLFF.